The 32 T cell receptor beta chains below were found in one sample sequenced in a study of immune characteristics of hereditary and idiopathic chronic pancreatitis. Patients having total pancreatectomy with islet autotransplantation provided the chronic pancreatitis pancreas tissue. Only in-frame clones appear in the TCRdb table, and some are missing; sequencing was by immunoSEQ multiplex PCR. The sample contains some 2,000 clones, more than 60% of which appear only once. Material: pancreas tissue with idiopathic chronic pancreatitis. Source of these receptors: a human donor with chronic pancreatitis.

The genes are TRBV2 and TRBJ2-7; D may correspond to TRBD1 or TRBD2 (5 bases each). The germline CDR1 and CDR2 sequences are SNHLY and FYNNEI. The V end was cut by 1 base, the J end by 6 bases, with 13 bases between. The CDR3 is made up of 14 amino acids. CDR3 loop: CASSEVGTPSEQYF. The CDR3 DNA is TGTGCCAGCAGTGAAGTGGGGACCCCTAGCGAGCAGTACTTC.

This chain joins TRBV19 and TRBJ2-5; D is unresolved. V dropped 0 bases and J dropped 4 bases, with 12 bases sitting between them. The CDR3 length is 15 residues. CDR1 is LNHDA, CDR2 SQIVND, per germline (reference sequence). The CDR3 coding sequence is TGTGCCAGTAGTATAGACTCCGGACCGCGAGAGACCCAGTACTTC. Translation gives CASSIDSGPRETQYF.

The CDR3 DNA is TGTGCCAGCACCTGGACAGGGGGCACCATCTACGAGCAGTACTTC. Translation gives CASTWTGGTIYEQYF. The chain links TRBV28 to TRBJ2-7, with TRBD1 matching 11 bases. The length of the CDR3 is 15 residues. CDR1 and CDR2 from the germline V gene are MDHEN and SYDVKM. V lost 7 bases, J lost 3 bases, and 8 bases stayed unmatched.

The chain employs TRBV10-3 and TRBJ2-7; 10 nucleotides line up with TRBD2. Per the germline V gene, CDR1 is ENHRY and CDR2 is SYGVKD. CDR3 length: 14 residues. Losses at the gene ends were 9 bases for V and 5 bases for J; bases not matched to a gene: 10. In DNA form, the CDR3 reads TGTGCCATAAAACCGGGACTAGCGACTCACGAGCAGTACTTC. Translating gives CAIKPGLATHEQYF.

The chain is built from TRBV28 and TRBJ1-5; D gene uncertain. Trimming removed 7 bases at V and 2 bases at J, with 15 bases between. The germline gives CDR1 MDHEN, CDR2 SYDVKM. The CDR3 runs 15 residues. CDR3 in amino acids: CASNPMVNGNQPQHF. The CDR3 DNA reads TGTGCCAGCAACCCTATGGTTAATGGCAATCAGCCCCAGCATTTT.

The gene calls are TRBV3-1 (or the pseudogene TRBV3-2) and TRBJ2-3; no clear D. The CDR3 is made up of 15 amino acids. Trimming cost V 5 bases and J 2 bases, with 14 bases left between them. Germline V gene data show CDR1 as LGHDT and CDR2 as YNNKEL (reference sequence). The DNA for the CDR3 is TGTGCCAGCAGCATCCTAGGCCATATCACAGATACGCAGTATTTT. This codes for CASSILGHITDTQYF.

This chain uses TRBV19 with TRBJ1-5; no clear D gene. The CDR3 has 16 amino acids. Trimming stripped 2 bases from V and 5 bases from J, with 16 bases between. Germline-derived CDR1 and CDR2 are LNHDA and SQIVND (reference sequence). CDR3 sequence: CASSIRRQSFHQPQHF. In nucleotides, the CDR3 is TGTGCCAGTAGTATACGACGTCAGTCATTCCATCAGCCCCAGCATTTT.

This clone turned up a few times. The chain links TRBV29-1 to TRBJ1-1; 7 bases align to TRBD1. V trimming: 7 bases; J trimming: 5 bases; junction bases outside the gene matches: 7. Germline assignment: CDR1 SQVTM and CDR2 ANQGSEA. There are 12 residues in the CDR3. CDR3 nucleotide sequence: TGCAGCGCGGCCCTACAGGGGACTGAAGCTTTCTTT. Translated, it gives CSAALQGTEAFF. The full variable domain, with the rest looked up from reference TRBV29-1 and TRBJ1-1, is SAVISQKPSRDICQRGTSLTIQCQVDSQVTMMFWYRQQPGQSLTLIATANQGSEATYESGFVIDKFPISRPNLTFSTLTVSNMSPEDSSIYLCSAALQGTEAFFGQGTRLTVV.

The rearrangement links TRBV2 to TRBJ2-7; 7 nucleotides align to TRBD2. In germline, CDR1 is SNHLY, CDR2 FYNNEI. With 4 bases clipped from V and 4 bases from J, the junction kept 10 bases outside the gene matches. The CDR3 spans 15 residues. This CDR3 reads CASSADSSGYYEQYF. CDR3 coding DNA: TGTGCCAGCAGTGCGGACTCTAGCGGCTATTACGAGCAGTACTTC.

The genes are TRBV27 and TRBJ2-7; D might be TRBD2 (6 bases). The V end lost 4 bases, the J end lost 3 bases, and 13 bases lay between the germline ends. The CDR3 sequence is 14 residues long. CDR1 and CDR2 (germline): MNHEY, SMNVEV (reference sequence). CDR3 bases: TGTGCCAGCAGTTCCTGGGGCGGGAACTACGAGCAGTACTTC. Translated: CASSSWGGNYEQYF.

This sequence joins TRBV12-5 and TRBJ1-5; 8 positions match TRBD1. CDR3 length equals 13 residues. The V segment lost 1 base and the J segment 7 bases; nucleotides outside the gene matches: 0. Germline-derived CDR1 and CDR2 are LGHNT and FRNRAP. The CDR3 DNA reads as TGTGCTAGTGGTTTGGGGACAGGGCAGCCCCAGCATTTT. The encoded protein is CASGLGTGQPQHF.

CDR3 sequence (DNA): TGTGCCAGCAGCCCCCGGGACTACGCGAACACCGGGGAGCTGTTTTTT. Translation: CASSPRDYANTGELFF. The rearrangement joins TRBV7-8 to TRBJ2-2, with 7 positions matching TRBD2. V shed 5 bases, J shed 0 bases, and the junction held 6 bases outside the gene matches. The CDR3 is 16 amino acids. The germline CDR1 and CDR2 sequences are SGHVS and FQNEAQ.

This clone was found a few times. The V call is TRBV29-1, the J call TRBJ1-4, with D possibly being TRBD1 (5 bases). Trimming stripped 3 bases from V and 7 bases from J, with 15 bases between. Germline V lookup: CDR1 SQVTM, CDR2 ANQGSEA. The CDR3 contains 14 residues. The CDR3 is CSVEVGREAEKLFF. The CDR3 coding sequence is TGCAGCGTTGAGGTGGGCAGGGAAGCTGAAAAACTGTTTTTT.

This clone was counted once. V usage is TRBV30 and J usage is TRBJ1-2, with a tentative D call TRBD1 (5 bases). Germline V CDR1 and CDR2: GTSNPN, SVGIG (reference sequence). The CDR3 loop spans 12 amino acids. V dropped 5 bases and J dropped 4 bases, with 11 bases sitting between them. The CDR3 reads CAWVGTTYGYTF. The CDR3 DNA reads as TGTGCCTGGGTTGGGACCACCTATGGCTACACCTTC.

The V gene is TRBV11-3, the J gene TRBJ2-1; no definite D call. Germline V lookup: CDR1 SGHNT, CDR2 YENEEA. The CDR3 is made up of 14 amino acids. V lost 1 base and J lost 8, with 12 bases in between. CDR3 region: CASSLGQLLDEQFF. CDR3 DNA: TGTGCCAGCAGCTTAGGTCAACTATTGGATGAGCAGTTCTTC.

This clone is labeled large. The chain joins TRBV18 to TRBJ1-1, with TRBD1 identical over 7 bases. Germline loops: CDR1 KGHSH, CDR2 LQKENI. The length of the CDR3 is 17 residues. J gave up 8 bases and V 2 bases, and 17 bases lay outside the gene matches. The CDR3 loop reads CASSPFSSPTGWAEAFF. Written as DNA, the CDR3 is TGTGCCAGCTCACCATTTAGTAGTCCGACAGGGTGGGCAGAAGCTTTCTTT.

By frequency in the sample, this clone is large. This chain links TRBV28 with TRBJ1-5, with D possibly matching TRBD1 (5 bases). The V gene's germline CDR1 is MDHEN and CDR2 SYDVKM. CDR3 length: 13 residues. V lost 2 bases and J 8 bases, leaving 10 bases between the germline ends. CDR3 coding DNA: TGTGCCAGCAGTTTAGAGGGGAGTGAGCCCCAGCATTTT. Protein product: CASSLEGSEPQHF.

The gene calls are TRBV6-2 or TRBV6-3 and TRBJ1-2; D unresolved. The germline V and J ends were trimmed by 0 bases and 4 bases, with 9 bases remaining between them. The germline gives CDR1 MNHEY, CDR2 SVGEGT. The length of the CDR3 is 14 residues. CDR3 nucleotide sequence: TGTGCCAGCAGTTACTCGTCAGGCCCCTATGGCTACACCTTC. Amino acid sequence: CASSYSSGPYGYTF.

This clone was seen only once. This rearrangement joins TRBV6-2 or TRBV6-3 to TRBJ1-1; D might be TRBD1 (5 bases). From germline, CDR1 is MNHEY and CDR2 SVGEGT. V was pared by 4 bases and J by 5 bases, with 17 bases between. The CDR3 contains 15 residues. CDR3 coding DNA: TGTGCCAGCAGTTTCGATGGGGCAGGGAGAACTGAAGCTTTCTTT. Its protein is CASSFDGAGRTEAFF.

This sequence joins TRBV24-1 and TRBJ2-1; D is unresolved. The CDR3 is made up of 14 amino acids. CDR1 KGHDR and CDR2 SFDVKD come from the germline V gene. V dropped 9 bases and J dropped 0 bases, with 11 bases sitting between them. Here the CDR3 reads CATAASSSYNEQFF. The CDR3 nucleotides read TGTGCCACCGCCGCCTCGAGCTCCTACAATGAGCAGTTCTTC.

This clone was detected only a few times. The chain uses TRBV6-5 and TRBJ1-1; D may be TRBD1 (5 bases). CDR3 length: 14 residues. The V end was cut by 3 bases, the J end by 2 bases, with 10 bases between. The germline V gene has CDR1 MNHEY and CDR2 SVGAGI. CDR3 loop: CASSYEGFNTEAFF. DNA for the CDR3: TGTGCCAGCAGTTATGAGGGGTTTAACACTGAAGCTTTCTTT.

The chain uses TRBV7-9 and TRBJ2-2; 9 nucleotides align to TRBD1. Looked up from germline, CDR1 is SEHNR and CDR2 is FQNEAQ (reference sequence). The ends lost 1 base at V and 3 bases at J; junction bases unmatched: 0. This CDR3 spans 15 amino acids. CDR3 loop: CASSLGTGDTGELFF. The CDR3 nucleotides read TGTGCCAGCAGCTTAGGGACAGGGGACACCGGGGAGCTGTTTTTT.

This sequence joins TRBV19 and TRBJ2-3; TRBD1 or TRBD2 may be the D gene (5 bases each). Deletions cut 6 bases from V and 3 bases from J, with 19 bases between. This CDR3 is 16 amino acids long. CDR1 LNHDA and CDR2 SQIVND come from the germline V gene (reference sequence). For the CDR3, the DNA is TGTGCCAGTAGCTCCCGTACTAGGGGTGGGACAGATACGCAGTATTTT. It codes for CASSSRTRGGTDTQYF.

The J gene is TRBJ2-2, the V gene TRBV7-3, with 7 bases identical to TRBD2. Germline CDR1 reads SGHTA; CDR2 reads FQGTGA. There are 16 residues in the CDR3. J gave up 7 bases and V 0 bases, and 8 bases lay outside the gene matches. CDR3 protein: CASSLTMASGGGELFF. CDR3 nucleotide sequence: TGTGCCAGCAGCTTAACGATGGCTAGCGGCGGCGGGGAGCTGTTTTTT.

V usage is TRBV19 and J usage is TRBJ1-2, with 12 bases matching TRBD1. Per germline, CDR1 LNHDA and CDR2 SQIVND (reference sequence). Trimming took 3 bases from V and 4 from J; bases not matched to a gene: 9. This CDR3 region has 17 residues. The DNA of the CDR3 is TGTGCCAGTAGTATCGGGACAGGGGGCGAAATCCCCTATGGCTACACCTTC. Amino acids: CASSIGTGGEIPYGYTF.

V gene TRBV6-4 combines with J gene TRBJ1-1; D perhaps matches TRBD1 (5 bases). V gave up 4 bases and J gave up 0 bases, with 9 bases separating them. The CDR3 has 14 amino acids. Germline CDR1 reads MRHNA; CDR2 reads SNTAGT. The CDR3 region has the DNA TGTGCCAGCAGTGTGACAGCTTTGAACACTGAAGCTTTCTTT. As protein: CASSVTALNTEAFF.

The chain links TRBV7-8 to TRBJ2-2; D is undetermined. Germline loops: CDR1 SGHVS, CDR2 FQNEAQ. Between the trimmed V and J ends, which lost 5 bases and 7 bases, there was a span of 11 bases. The CDR3 is made up of 13 amino acids. This CDR3 is CASSPGSVGELFF. DNA for the CDR3: TGTGCCAGCAGCCCTGGGTCCGTCGGGGAGCTGTTTTTT.

The rearrangement links TRBV29-1 to TRBJ2-1, with D perhaps assigned TRBD1 or TRBD2 (7 bases each). The V gene lost 6 bases and the J gene lost 10 bases, with 16 bases spanning the gap. This CDR3 region has 12 residues. The germline gives CDR1 SQVTM, CDR2 ANQGSEA. The CDR3 loop reads CSVNRGGGEQFF. The CDR3 DNA reads as TGCAGCGTGAACAGGGGAGGGGGGGAGCAGTTCTTC.

This chain joins TRBV24-1 and TRBJ2-2; no firm D call. CDR3 length equals 11 residues. V was cut by 7 bases and J by 4 bases, with 3 bases left in between. CDR1 and CDR2 (germline): KGHDR, SFDVKD. The CDR3 spells CATRATGELFF. The CDR3 nucleotides read TGTGCCACCAGGGCCACCGGGGAGCTGTTTTTT.

CDR3 in amino acids: CASRGLLSSYEQYF. As DNA, the CDR3 is TGTGCCAGCAGGGGACTCCTGAGCTCCTACGAGCAGTACTTC. The V call is TRBV2, the J call TRBJ2-7, with D perhaps TRBD2 (6 bases). Germline V gene sequence: CDR1 SNHLY, CDR2 FYNNEI. CDR3 size: 14 residues. With 6 bases removed from V and 0 bases from J, the gap between germline ends came to 12 bases.

This clone was counted only a few times. The gene calls are TRBV4-3 and TRBJ1-5; the D is unclear. Germline values: CDR1 LGHNA, CDR2 YSLEER. The V and J ends lost 0 bases and 12 bases respectively, with 15 bases between them. CDR3 length: 14 amino acids. CDR3 sequence (DNA): TGCGCCAGCAGCCAAGATCGGGCAGCCTGGATCCAGCATTTT. Residues: CASSQDRAAWIQHF.

The chain is built from TRBV21-1 and TRBJ2-7. TRBV21-1 represents a pseudogene. CDR3 length: 17 residues. This CDR3 reads CASSKDLGDRVYDEQYF. CDR3 sequence (DNA): TGTGCCAGCAGCAAAGATTTAGGGGACCGAGTATATGACGAGCAGTACTTC.